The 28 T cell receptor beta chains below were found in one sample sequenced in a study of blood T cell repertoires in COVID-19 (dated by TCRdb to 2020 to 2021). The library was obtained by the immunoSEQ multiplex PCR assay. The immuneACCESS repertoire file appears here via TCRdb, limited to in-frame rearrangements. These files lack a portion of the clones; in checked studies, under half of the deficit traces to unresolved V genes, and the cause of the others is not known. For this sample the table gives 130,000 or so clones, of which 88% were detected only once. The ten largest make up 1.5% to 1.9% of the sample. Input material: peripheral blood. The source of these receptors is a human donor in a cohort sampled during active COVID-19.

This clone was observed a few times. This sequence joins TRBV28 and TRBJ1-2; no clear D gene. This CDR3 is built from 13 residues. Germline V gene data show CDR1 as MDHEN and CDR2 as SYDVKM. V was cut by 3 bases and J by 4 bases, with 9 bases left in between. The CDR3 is CASSFYRVYGYTF. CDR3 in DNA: TGTGCCAGCAGTTTTTATCGGGTCTATGGCTACACCTTC.

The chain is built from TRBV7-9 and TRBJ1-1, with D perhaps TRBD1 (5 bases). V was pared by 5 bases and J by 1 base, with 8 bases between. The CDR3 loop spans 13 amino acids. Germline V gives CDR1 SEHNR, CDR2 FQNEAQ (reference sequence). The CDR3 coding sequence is TGTGCCAGCAGCGCCGACAGGAACACTGAAGCTTTCTTT. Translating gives CASSADRNTEAFF.

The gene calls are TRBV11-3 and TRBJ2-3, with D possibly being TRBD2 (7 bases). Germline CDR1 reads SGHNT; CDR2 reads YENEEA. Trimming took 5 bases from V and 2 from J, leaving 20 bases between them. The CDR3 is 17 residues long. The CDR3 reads CASSLGGENRDTDTQYF. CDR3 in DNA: TGTGCCAGCAGCCTAGGGGGGGAGAATCGGGACACAGATACGCAGTATTTT.

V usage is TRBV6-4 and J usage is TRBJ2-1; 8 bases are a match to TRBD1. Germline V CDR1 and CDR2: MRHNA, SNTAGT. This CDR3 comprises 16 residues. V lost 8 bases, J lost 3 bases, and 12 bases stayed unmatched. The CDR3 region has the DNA TGTGCCAGCCGGACAGGGACGGGACTCCTCTACAATGAGCAGTTCTTC. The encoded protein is CASRTGTGLLYNEQFF.

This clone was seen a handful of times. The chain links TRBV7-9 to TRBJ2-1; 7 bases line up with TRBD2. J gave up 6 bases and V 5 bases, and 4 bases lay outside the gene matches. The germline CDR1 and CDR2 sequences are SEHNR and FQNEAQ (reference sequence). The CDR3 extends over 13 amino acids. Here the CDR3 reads CASSPTSANEQFF. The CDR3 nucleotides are TGTGCCAGCAGCCCTACTAGCGCCAATGAGCAGTTCTTC.

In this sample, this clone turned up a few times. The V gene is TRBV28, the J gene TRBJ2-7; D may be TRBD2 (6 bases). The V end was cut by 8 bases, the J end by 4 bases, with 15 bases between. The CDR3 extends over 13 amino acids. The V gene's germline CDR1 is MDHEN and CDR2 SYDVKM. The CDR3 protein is CASVEGSGYEQYF. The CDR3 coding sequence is TGTGCCAGCGTTGAGGGGAGCGGGTACGAGCAGTACTTC. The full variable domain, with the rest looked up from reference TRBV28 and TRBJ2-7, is DVKVTQSSRYLVKRTGEKVFLECVQDMDHENMFWYRQDPGLGLRLIYFSYDVKMKEKGDIPEGYSVSREKKERFSLILESASTNQTSMYLCASVEGSGYEQYFGPGTRLTVT.

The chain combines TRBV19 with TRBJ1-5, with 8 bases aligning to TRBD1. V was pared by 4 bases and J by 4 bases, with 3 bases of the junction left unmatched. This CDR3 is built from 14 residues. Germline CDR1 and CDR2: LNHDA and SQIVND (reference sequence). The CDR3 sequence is CASSTRQGNQPQHF. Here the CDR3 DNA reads TGTGCCAGTAGTACCAGACAGGGGAATCAGCCCCAGCATTTT.

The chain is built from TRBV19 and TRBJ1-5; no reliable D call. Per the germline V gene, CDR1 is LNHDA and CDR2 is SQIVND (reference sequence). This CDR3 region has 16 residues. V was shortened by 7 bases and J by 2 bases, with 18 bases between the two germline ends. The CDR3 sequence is CASTAPGPVGNQPQHF. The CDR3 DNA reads TGTGCCAGTACCGCCCCGGGTCCCGTCGGCAATCAGCCCCAGCATTTT.

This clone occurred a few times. The CDR3 DNA sequence: TGTGCCAGCAACCTAGCGGGGCGGGTTGAGCAGTTCTTC. Encoded protein: CASNLAGRVEQFF. The rearrangement uses TRBV12-3 or TRBV12-4 and TRBJ2-1; 9 nucleotides align to TRBD2. V trimming: 7 bases; J trimming: 9 bases; junction bases outside the gene matches: 7. This CDR3 region has 13 residues.

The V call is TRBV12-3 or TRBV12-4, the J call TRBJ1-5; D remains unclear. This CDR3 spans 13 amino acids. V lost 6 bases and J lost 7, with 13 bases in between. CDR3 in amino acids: CASRERREQPQHF. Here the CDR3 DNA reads TGTGCCAGCAGAGAAAGACGGGAGCAGCCCCAGCATTTT.

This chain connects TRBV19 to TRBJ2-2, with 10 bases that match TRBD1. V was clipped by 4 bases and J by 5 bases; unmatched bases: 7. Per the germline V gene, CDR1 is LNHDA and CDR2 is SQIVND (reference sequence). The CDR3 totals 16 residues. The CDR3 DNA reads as TGTGCCAGTAGTAATACGGGACAGGGGTGGACCGGGGAGCTGTTTTTT. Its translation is CASSNTGQGWTGELFF.

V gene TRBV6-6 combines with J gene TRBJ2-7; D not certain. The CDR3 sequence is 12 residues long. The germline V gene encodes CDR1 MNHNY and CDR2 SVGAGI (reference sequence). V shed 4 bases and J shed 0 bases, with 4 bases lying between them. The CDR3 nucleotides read TGTGCCAGCAGTTCAATCTCCTACGAGCAGTACTTC. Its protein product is CASSSISYEQYF.

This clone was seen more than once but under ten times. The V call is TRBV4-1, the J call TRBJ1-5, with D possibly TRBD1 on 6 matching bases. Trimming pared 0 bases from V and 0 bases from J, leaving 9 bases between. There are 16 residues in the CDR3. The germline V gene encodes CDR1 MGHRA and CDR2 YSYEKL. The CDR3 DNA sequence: TGCGCCAGCAGCCAAGAATGGACAGCTAGCAATCAGCCCCAGCATTTT. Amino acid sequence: CASSQEWTASNQPQHF.

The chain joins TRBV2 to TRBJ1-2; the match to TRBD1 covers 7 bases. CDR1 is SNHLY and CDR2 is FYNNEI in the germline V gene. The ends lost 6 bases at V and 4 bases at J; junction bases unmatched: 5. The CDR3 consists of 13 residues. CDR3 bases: TGTGCCAGCAGAGAGACAGGGACCTATGGCTACACCTTC. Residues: CASRETGTYGYTF.

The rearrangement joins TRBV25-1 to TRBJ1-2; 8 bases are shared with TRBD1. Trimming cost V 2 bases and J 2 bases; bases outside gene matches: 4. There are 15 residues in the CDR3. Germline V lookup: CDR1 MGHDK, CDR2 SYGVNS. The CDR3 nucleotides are TGTGCCAGCAGTGAAACCCGGACAGGGAACTATGGCTACACCTTC. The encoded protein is CASSETRTGNYGYTF.

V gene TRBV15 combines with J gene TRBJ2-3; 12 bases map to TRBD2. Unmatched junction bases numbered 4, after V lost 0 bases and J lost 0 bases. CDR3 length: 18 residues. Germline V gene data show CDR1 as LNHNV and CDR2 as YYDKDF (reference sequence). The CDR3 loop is CATSREGTSGSSTDTQYF. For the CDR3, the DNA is TGTGCCACCAGCAGAGAAGGGACTAGCGGGTCTAGCACAGATACGCAGTATTTT.

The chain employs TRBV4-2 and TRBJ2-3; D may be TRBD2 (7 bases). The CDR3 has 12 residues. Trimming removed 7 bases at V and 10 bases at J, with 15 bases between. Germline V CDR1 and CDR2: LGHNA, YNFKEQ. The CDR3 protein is CASKGGARAQYF. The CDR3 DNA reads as TGTGCCAGCAAAGGGGGGGCCAGGGCGCAGTATTTT.

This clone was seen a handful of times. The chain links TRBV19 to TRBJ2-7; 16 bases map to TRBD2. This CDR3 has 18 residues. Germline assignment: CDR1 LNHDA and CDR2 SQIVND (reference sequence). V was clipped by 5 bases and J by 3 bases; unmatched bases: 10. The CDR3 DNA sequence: TGTGCCAGTAGTGCGGGACTAGCGGGAGGGTTCCCCCTCTACGAGCAGTACTTC. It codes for CASSAGLAGGFPLYEQYF.

For the CDR3, the DNA is TGTGCCAGTAGTATGTCTCGGGGGGCCAATGGCTACACCTTC. It codes for CASSMSRGANGYTF. The J gene is TRBJ1-2, the V gene TRBV19, with D maybe TRBD1 (6 bases). CDR3 length: 14 residues. Trimming pared 3 bases from V and 6 bases from J, leaving 14 bases between. Germline values: CDR1 LNHDA, CDR2 SQIVND (reference sequence).

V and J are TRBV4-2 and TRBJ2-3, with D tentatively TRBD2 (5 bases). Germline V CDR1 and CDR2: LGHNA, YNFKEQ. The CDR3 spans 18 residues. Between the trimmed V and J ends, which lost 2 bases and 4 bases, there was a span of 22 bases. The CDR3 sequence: CASSQTRAGGGSADTQYF. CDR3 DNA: TGTGCCAGCAGCCAAACGCGGGCAGGCGGTGGGTCGGCAGATACGCAGTATTTT.

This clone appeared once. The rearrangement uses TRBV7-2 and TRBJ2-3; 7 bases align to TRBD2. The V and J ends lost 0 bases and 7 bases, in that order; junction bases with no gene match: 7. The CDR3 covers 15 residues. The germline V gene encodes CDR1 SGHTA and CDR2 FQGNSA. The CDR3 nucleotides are TGTGCCAGCAGCTTAGCAGCGGGGAGGGTCTATACGCAGTATTTT. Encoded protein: CASSLAAGRVYTQYF.

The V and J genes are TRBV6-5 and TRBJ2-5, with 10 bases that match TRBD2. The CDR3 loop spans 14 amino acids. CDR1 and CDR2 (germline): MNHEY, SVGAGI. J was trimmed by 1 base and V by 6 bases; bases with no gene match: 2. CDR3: CASRAGGGQETQYF. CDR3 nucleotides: TGTGCCAGCAGAGCGGGAGGGGGCCAAGAGACCCAGTACTTC.

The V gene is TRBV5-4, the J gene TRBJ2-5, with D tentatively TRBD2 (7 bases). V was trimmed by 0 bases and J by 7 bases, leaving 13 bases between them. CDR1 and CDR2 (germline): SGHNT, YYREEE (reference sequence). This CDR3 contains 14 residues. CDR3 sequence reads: CASSLEGGLGTQYF. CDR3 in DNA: TGTGCCAGCAGCTTGGAGGGGGGGCTCGGGACCCAGTACTTC. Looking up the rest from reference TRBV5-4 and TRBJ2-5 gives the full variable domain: ETGVTQSPTHLIKTRGQQVTLRCSSQSGHNTVSWYQQALGQGPQFIFQYYREEENGRGNFPPRFSGLQFPNYSSELNVNALELDDSALYLCASSLEGGLGTQYFGPGTRLLVL.

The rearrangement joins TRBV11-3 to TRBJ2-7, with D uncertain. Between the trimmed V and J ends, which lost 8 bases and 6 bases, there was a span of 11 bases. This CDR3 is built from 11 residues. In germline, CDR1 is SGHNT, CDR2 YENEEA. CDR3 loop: CASPVTTEQYF. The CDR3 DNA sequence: TGTGCCAGCCCCGTCACTACCGAGCAGTACTTC.

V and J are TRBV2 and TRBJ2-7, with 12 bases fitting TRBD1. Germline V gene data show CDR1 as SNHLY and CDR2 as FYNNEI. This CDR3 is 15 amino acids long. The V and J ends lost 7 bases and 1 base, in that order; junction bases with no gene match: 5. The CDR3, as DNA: TGTGCCAGCAACCAGGGACAGGGGGCTTCCTACGAGCAGTACTTC. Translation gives CASNQGQGASYEQYF.

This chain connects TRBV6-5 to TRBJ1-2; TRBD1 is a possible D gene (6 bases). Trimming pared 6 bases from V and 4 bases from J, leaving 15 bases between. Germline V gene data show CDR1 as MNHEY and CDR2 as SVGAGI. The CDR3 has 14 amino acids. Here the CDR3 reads CASRNGGAPYGYTF. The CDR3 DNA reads TGTGCCAGCAGAAACGGGGGGGCCCCCTATGGCTACACCTTC.

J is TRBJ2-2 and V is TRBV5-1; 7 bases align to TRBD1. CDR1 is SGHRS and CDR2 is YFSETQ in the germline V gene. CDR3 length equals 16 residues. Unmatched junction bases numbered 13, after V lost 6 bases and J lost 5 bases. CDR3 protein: CASTPEGLRGTGELFF. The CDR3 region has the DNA TGCGCCAGCACCCCCGAAGGCCTCAGGGGGACCGGGGAGCTGTTTTTT.

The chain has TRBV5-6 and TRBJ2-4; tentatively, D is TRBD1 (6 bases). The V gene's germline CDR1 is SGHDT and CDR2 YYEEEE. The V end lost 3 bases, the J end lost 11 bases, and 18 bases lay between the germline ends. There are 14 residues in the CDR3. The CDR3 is CASSYTGSSWVQYF. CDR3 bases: TGTGCCAGCAGCTATACAGGGTCCTCGTGGGTTCAGTACTTC.